The source of this T cell receptor (beta chain) is a study of cytomegalovirus exposure and HLA in healthy donors. Study-wide background: Out of approximately 170 million T cells, an earlier analysis found roughly 110 million unique TCR beta sequences in total.

Study-level results: Analyses of presence/absence relied on an assumption of roughly uniform sequencing depth across donors. Later work found that TCR association rates differed between HLA loci; DRB1 had the most and HLA-C the fewest. Most of the TCR beta V segments (in an earlier analysis) were productive either about 87% or about 30% of the time.

Regarding this clone: Antigen specificity is unknown. This sample also contains other DNA sequences that code for the same CDR3.

Vbeta (60) and Jbeta (13) primers were used in the PCR. The method was immunoSEQ multiplex PCR; TCRdb's version includes in-frame clones alone and lacks a portion of them. Of approximately 190,000 clones in the sample, roughly 84% were seen once. Germline V gene sequence: CDR1 GTSNPN, CDR2 SVGIG (reference sequence). The CDR3 sequence is 14 residues long. V shed 3 bases and J shed 0 bases, with 11 bases lying between them. What was sequenced was PBMCs. The sequence was collected from a woman aged 45-59 years in good health and CMV-seropositive. The chain joins TRBV30 to TRBJ1-1; D is perhaps TRBD1 (5 bases). Here the CDR3 DNA reads TGTGCCTGGAGACTGGGGCAGATGAACACTGAAGCTTTCTTT. Protein: CAWRLGQMNTEAFF.